Each of the 9 T cell receptor beta chains below was sequenced from the same sample in a study of T cell responses to AZD1222 COVID-19 vaccine. Generated by immunoSEQ multiplex PCR, the TCRdb table keeps only in-frame clones and is missing some. Counted here are 120,000 or so clones, roughly 93% occurring once; the ten biggest clones make up 2.9%. The specimen was peripheral blood, collected 28 days after the second AZD1222 dose. All receptors derive from an adult who received the AZD1222 COVID-19 vaccine.

V and J are TRBV11-3 and TRBJ2-7; 9 bases fit TRBD1. This CDR3 spans 14 amino acids. V lost 7 bases and J lost 2; bases outside the gene matches: 6. Germline V CDR1 and CDR2: SGHNT, YENEEA. CDR3 bases: TGTGCCAGCACCCCGGGACAGGGCCCCTACGAGCAGTACTTC. It translates to CASTPGQGPYEQYF.

This chain uses TRBV19 with TRBJ2-7, with 9 bases identical to TRBD2. CDR3 length: 15 residues. V shed 5 bases, J shed 0 bases, and the junction held 5 bases outside the gene matches. Germline V lookup: CDR1 LNHDA, CDR2 SQIVND (reference sequence). CDR3 DNA: TGTGCCAGTAGTGAGGATAGCGGGAGCTCCTACGAGCAGTACTTC. It translates to CASSEDSGSSYEQYF.

V and J are TRBV5-5 and TRBJ2-2; no clear D. V dropped 2 bases and J dropped 1 base, with 12 bases sitting between them. This CDR3 contains 16 residues. Germline CDR1 reads SGHKS; CDR2 reads YYEKEE (reference sequence). The chain's CDR3 is CASSLSESVNTGELFF. For the CDR3, the DNA is TGTGCCAGCAGCTTATCCGAATCGGTGAACACCGGGGAGCTGTTTTTT. Full variable domain (outside the CDR3, taken from reference TRBV5-5 and TRBJ2-2): DAGVTQSPTHLIKTRGQQVTLRCSPISGHKSVSWYQQVLGQGPQFIFQYYEKEERGRGNFPDRFSARQFPNYSSELNVNALLLGDSALYLCASSLSESVNTGELFFGEGSRLTVL.

This clone has more than one count but fewer than ten. The chain carries TRBV6-5 and TRBJ2-7, with D perhaps TRBD1 (6 bases). The CDR3 consists of 15 residues. The V and J ends lost 6 bases and 0 bases respectively, with 15 bases between them. Germline assignment: CDR1 MNHEY and CDR2 SVGAGI. The CDR3 DNA is TGTGCCAGCAGCCGATCAGGGGAGAGCTCCTACGAGCAGTACTTC. This sequence encodes CASSRSGESSYEQYF.

This CDR3 reads CASSLMTQPQHF. The DNA of the CDR3 is TGTGCCAGTAGTCTGATGACTCAGCCCCAGCATTTT. This sequence joins TRBV19 and TRBJ1-5; D ambiguous. Germline V gene lookup returns CDR1 LNHDA and CDR2 SQIVND (reference sequence). Trimming cost V 5 bases and J 6 bases, with 8 bases left between them. CDR3 length equals 12 residues.

The J gene is TRBJ1-5, the V gene TRBV2; the D gene is possibly TRBD1 (6 bases). This CDR3 has 14 residues. CDR1 is SNHLY and CDR2 is FYNNEI in the germline V gene. V lost 6 bases and J 3 bases, leaving 12 bases between the germline ends. The CDR3 here is CASSYGQYNQPQHF. CDR3 DNA: TGTGCCAGCAGCTATGGACAGTACAATCAGCCCCAGCATTTT. Filled out from reference TRBV2 and TRBJ1-5, the complete variable domain reads EPEVTQTPSHQVTQMGQEVILRCVPISNHLYFYWYRQILGQKVEFLVSFYNNEISEKSEIFDDQFSVERPDGSNFTLKIRSTKLEDSAMYFCASSYGQYNQPQHFGDGTRLSIL.

This chain joins TRBV15 and TRBJ2-7; 9 nucleotides line up with TRBD1. Germline CDR1 reads LNHNV; CDR2 reads YYDKDF (reference sequence). With V trimmed by 0 bases and J by 6 bases, 3 bases remained unmatched. The CDR3 sequence is 14 residues long. This CDR3 reads CATSRDTGGAEQYF. The CDR3 DNA reads as TGTGCCACCAGCAGAGACACAGGGGGCGCCGAGCAGTACTTC. The full variable domain, rest sourced from reference TRBV15 and TRBJ2-7, is DAMVIQNPRYQVTQFGKPVTLSCSQTLNHNVMYWYQQKSSQAPKLLFHYYDKDFNNEADTPDNFQSRRPNTSFCFLDIRSPGLGDTAMYLCATSRDTGGAEQYFGPGTRLTVT.

The chain employs TRBV5-1 and TRBJ1-1, with TRBD1 identical over 7 bases. The CDR3 extends over 15 amino acids. Trimming at V came to 0 bases and at J to 0 bases, leaving 2 bases not matched to a gene. Per germline, CDR1 SGHRS and CDR2 YFSETQ. This chain's CDR3 is CASSLDRGLNTEAFF. CDR3 nucleotides: TGCGCCAGCAGCTTGGACAGGGGATTGAACACTGAAGCTTTCTTT.

This clone is a singleton in its sample. This chain joins TRBV30 and TRBJ2-5; D gene ambiguous. V was pared by 4 bases and J by 1 base, with 10 bases between. The CDR3 runs to 13 residues. Per the germline V gene, CDR1 is GTSNPN and CDR2 is SVGIG (reference sequence). The CDR3 loop reads CAWIGVRQETQYF. As DNA, the CDR3 is TGTGCCTGGATAGGTGTCCGCCAAGAGACCCAGTACTTC.